The T cell receptor beta chain described here comes from a study of T cells in pancreatic ductal adenocarcinoma. Surgery without prior neoadjuvant therapy was the treatment of the selected pancreatic ductal adenocarcinoma patients. TCRdb's copy holds only in-frame clones and misses some; the assay was immunoSEQ multiplex PCR. The top ten clones hold roughly 3.1% of a sample with roughly 100,000 clones, nearly 95% of them seen once. This CDR3 has 16 amino acids. The J segment lost 10 bases and the V segment lost 2 bases, leaving 14 bases of the junction unmatched. CDR1 is GTSNPN, CDR2 SVGIG, per germline (reference sequence). Points from the study as a whole: Results skew toward the minority of patients with early-stage disease. Tumor-versus-blood clonality comparisons may be biased toward lower tumor diversity. Blood had more productive templates and around 8.5-fold more unique clonotypes than tumor. Blood clonality (about 0.065) did not differ significantly from tumor (about 0.11).

About this clone itself: What it recognizes is unknown.

The source of this sequence is a human donor with pancreatic ductal adenocarcinoma. Sequenced sample: PBMCs. The chain recombines TRBV30 with TRBJ1-6; 7 bases are shared with TRBD1. The CDR3 region has the DNA TGTGCCTGGAGTCGCAACCTCGGACAGGATCACTCACCCCTCCACTTT. Translating it yields CAWSRNLGQDHSPLHF.